The rows below give T cell receptor beta chains drawn from one sample of a study of T cell responses to AZD1222 COVID-19 vaccine. Sequencing used immunoSEQ multiplex PCR; TCRdb keeps in-frame clones, though not all of them. The profile shows just under 100,000 clones, approximately 91% of them singletons. The sample in question was peripheral blood, obtained on day 0 of AZD1222 vaccination. Receptors originate from an adult in good health. The CDR3 runs from the conserved cysteine through the conserved F or W. Fields, in order: CDR3 DNA, CDR3 protein, D gene, J gene, V gene, clone size. A D gene is named only where the DNA matches it firmly. Clone sizes are given selectively: once, few, many, or a class where the clone is expanded.

CDR3nt: TGTGCCAGTAGTCCAAGGACACTAAGCAATCAGCCCCAGCATTTT
CDR3aa: CASSPRTLSNQPQHF
d_gene: NA
j_gene: TRBJ1-5
v_gene: TRBV19
abundance: NA

CDR3nt: TGTGCCAGCAGTGAACAGCGGGCTGTGGGCTACACCTTC
CDR3aa: CASSEQRAVGYTF
d_gene: NA
j_gene: TRBJ1-2
v_gene: TRBV2
abundance: NA

CDR3nt: TGTGCCAGCAGCCGGGACGGTGGGATTCGCCCCCTCCACTTT
CDR3aa: CASSRDGGIRPLHF
d_gene: NA
j_gene: TRBJ1-6
v_gene: TRBV2
abundance: NA

CDR3nt: TGTGCCAGCAGCTTAAATCGACAGGGCGTCAGCTCCTATAATTCACCCCTCCACTTT
CDR3aa: CASSLNRQGVSSYNSPLHF
d_gene: TRBD1
j_gene: TRBJ1-6
v_gene: TRBV11-2
abundance: NA

CDR3nt: TGTGCCAGCAGCCTATTGGGGCAGTACACAGATACGCAGTATTTT
CDR3aa: CASSLLGQYTDTQYF
d_gene: NA
j_gene: TRBJ2-3
v_gene: TRBV6-5
abundance: NA

CDR3nt: TGCGCCAGCAGCAAGCTGGACAGGGGGGCTTCACCCCTCCACTTT
CDR3aa: CASSKLDRGASPLHF
d_gene: TRBD1
j_gene: TRBJ1-6
v_gene: TRBV4-3
abundance: few

CDR3nt: TGTGCCAGCAGCTTAGGCATCTATGGCTACACCTTC
CDR3aa: CASSLGIYGYTF
d_gene: NA
j_gene: TRBJ1-2
v_gene: TRBV11-3
abundance: NA

CDR3nt: TGTGCCAGCAGTTCGACAGGGGGCGGTACTGAAGCTTTCTTT
CDR3aa: CASSSTGGGTEAFF
d_gene: TRBD1
j_gene: TRBJ1-1
v_gene: TRBV27
abundance: NA

CDR3nt: TGCAGCTCCACCGGCGGCACCGGGGAGCTGTTTTTT
CDR3aa: CSSTGGTGELFF
d_gene: NA
j_gene: TRBJ2-2
v_gene: TRBV29-1
abundance: NA

CDR3nt: TGTGCCAGCACCGGGACAGACGATCTAGCCAAAAACATTCAGTACTTC
CDR3aa: CASTGTDDLAKNIQYF
d_gene: TRBD1
j_gene: TRBJ2-4
v_gene: TRBV5-8
abundance: NA

CDR3nt: TGTGCCAGCAGTAAACAGGGGTGGCAGCCCCAGCATTTT
CDR3aa: CASSKQGWQPQHF
d_gene: TRBD1
j_gene: TRBJ1-5
v_gene: TRBV6-2/TRBV6-3
abundance: NA

CDR3nt: NA
CDR3aa: CASSFGQGAMNTEAFF
d_gene: NA
j_gene: TRBJ1-1
v_gene: TRBV12-1
abundance: NA

CDR3nt: TGTGCCAGCAGCCGGGGAGCGGGGGGTAGCACAGATACGCAGTATTTT
CDR3aa: CASSRGAGGSTDTQYF
d_gene: TRBD2
j_gene: TRBJ2-3
v_gene: TRBV3-1/TRBV3-2
abundance: NA

CDR3nt: TGCGCCAGCAGCCCCGACAGGGGGGCAATCTACGAGCAGTACTTC
CDR3aa: CASSPDRGAIYEQYF
d_gene: TRBD1
j_gene: TRBJ2-7
v_gene: TRBV4-1
abundance: NA

CDR3nt: TGTGCCAGCAGCGCTATTAGGACTAGCGGGGGGGACAATGAGCAGTTCTTC
CDR3aa: CASSAIRTSGGDNEQFF
d_gene: TRBD2
j_gene: TRBJ2-1
v_gene: TRBV7-3
abundance: NA

CDR3nt: TGTGCCAGTAGCCACCGGGACAGAGACACTGAAGCTTTCTTT
CDR3aa: CASSHRDRDTEAFF
d_gene: TRBD1
j_gene: TRBJ1-1
v_gene: TRBV19
abundance: NA

CDR3nt: TGTGCCAGCAGCGTAAACCTAGCGGGGGGGAATGAGCAGTTCTTC
CDR3aa: CASSVNLAGGNEQFF
d_gene: TRBD2
j_gene: TRBJ2-1
v_gene: TRBV9
abundance: NA

CDR3nt: TGTGCCAGCATCCCCTCGCTAACGGCTTATACTGAAGCTTTCTTT
CDR3aa: CASIPSLTAYTEAFF
d_gene: NA
j_gene: TRBJ1-1
v_gene: TRBV28
abundance: once

CDR3nt: TGTGCCTGGACCGGTTATTCTTCACCCCTCCACTTT
CDR3aa: CAWTGYSSPLHF
d_gene: NA
j_gene: TRBJ1-6
v_gene: TRBV30
abundance: few

CDR3nt: TGTGCCAGCAGTGAAGCCGGGACAGGGGGTGAAAAACTGTTTTTT
CDR3aa: CASSEAGTGGEKLFF
d_gene: TRBD1
j_gene: TRBJ1-4
v_gene: TRBV2
abundance: NA

CDR3nt: TGTGCCAGCAGTGCCCCGTCCGGGACACAAAGCTCCTATAATTCACCCCTCCACTTT
CDR3aa: CASSAPSGTQSSYNSPLHF
d_gene: NA
j_gene: TRBJ1-6
v_gene: TRBV2
abundance: few

CDR3nt: TGTGCCAGTAACCTTAAGGCAGGACACTCCTACGAGCAGTACTTC
CDR3aa: CASNLKAGHSYEQYF
d_gene: NA
j_gene: TRBJ2-7
v_gene: TRBV19
abundance: NA